The clone carrying this T cell receptor beta chain has a count of ten or more. What it binds is not known. In germline, CDR1 is SGHTA, CDR2 FQGNSA. Trimming took off 0 bases at V and 2 bases at J, with 16 bases between the two ends. This CDR3 region has 17 residues. This entry comes from a study of CD8 T cells in ankylosing spondylitis. Study results and caveats: Blood of patients with ankylosing spondylitis appeared to be characterized by a TCR beta motif of about 8 highly homologous variants.

MiXCR was run by TCRdb on the 5' RACE reads, yielding one entry per CDR3 protein. Here the sample spans about 540,000 distinct CDR3 sequences, 9.5% to 15% being singletons. The V and J genes are TRBV7-2 and TRBJ1-2; D might be TRBD1 (5 bases). The sequence came from a male donor with ankylosing spondylitis. Input material: blood, either unsorted or a sorted T cell fraction (not recorded which). In DNA, the CDR3 is TGTGCCAGCAGCTTAGCCTCCCCGGGACGGCAAAACTATGGCTACACCTTC. Translated, it gives CASSLASPGRQNYGYTF.